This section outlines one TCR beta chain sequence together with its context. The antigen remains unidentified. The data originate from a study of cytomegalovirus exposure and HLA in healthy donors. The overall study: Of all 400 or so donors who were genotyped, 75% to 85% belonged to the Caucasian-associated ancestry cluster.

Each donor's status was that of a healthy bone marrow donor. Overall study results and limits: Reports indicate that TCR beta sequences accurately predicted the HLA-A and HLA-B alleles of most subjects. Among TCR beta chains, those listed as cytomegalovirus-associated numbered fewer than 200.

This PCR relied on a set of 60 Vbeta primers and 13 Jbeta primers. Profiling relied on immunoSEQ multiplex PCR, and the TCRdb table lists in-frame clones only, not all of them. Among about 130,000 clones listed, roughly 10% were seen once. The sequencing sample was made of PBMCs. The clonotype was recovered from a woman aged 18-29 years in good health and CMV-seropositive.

In DNA, the CDR3 is TGTGCCAGCCGGCAGGGGGCGGGGAATGAGCAGTTCTTC. This encodes CASRQGAGNEQFF. The V and J genes are TRBV2 and TRBJ2-1; TRBD1 aligns across 8 bases. J gave up 7 bases and V 8 bases, and 7 bases lay outside the gene matches. The CDR3 has 13 residues. Germline V gives CDR1 SNHLY, CDR2 FYNNEI.